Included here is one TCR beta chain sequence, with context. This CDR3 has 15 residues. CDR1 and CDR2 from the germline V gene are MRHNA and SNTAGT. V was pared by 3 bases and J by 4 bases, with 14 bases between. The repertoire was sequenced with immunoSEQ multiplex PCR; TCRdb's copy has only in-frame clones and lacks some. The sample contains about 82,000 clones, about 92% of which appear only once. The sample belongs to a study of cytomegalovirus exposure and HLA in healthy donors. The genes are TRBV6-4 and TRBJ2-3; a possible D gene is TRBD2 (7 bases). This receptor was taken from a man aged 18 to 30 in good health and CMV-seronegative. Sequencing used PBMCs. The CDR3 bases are TGTGCCAGCAGTGAAGTTGGGGGGGCTGCAGATACGCAGTATTTT. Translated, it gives CASSEVGGAADTQYF.